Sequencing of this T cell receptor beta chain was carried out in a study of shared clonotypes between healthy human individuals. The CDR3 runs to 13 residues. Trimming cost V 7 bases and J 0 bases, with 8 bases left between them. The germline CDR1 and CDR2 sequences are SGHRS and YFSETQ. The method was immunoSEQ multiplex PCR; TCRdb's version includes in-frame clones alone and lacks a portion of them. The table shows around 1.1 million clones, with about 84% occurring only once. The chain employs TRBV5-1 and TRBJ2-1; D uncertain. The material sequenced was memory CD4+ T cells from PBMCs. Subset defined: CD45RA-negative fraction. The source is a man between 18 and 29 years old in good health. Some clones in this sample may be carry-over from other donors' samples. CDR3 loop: CASGTSSYNEQFF. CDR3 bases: TGCGCCAGCGGCACGAGCTCCTACAATGAGCAGTTCTTC.